Following are 20 T cell receptor beta chains from one sample sequenced in a study of graft-versus-host responses after intestinal transplantation (dated by TCRdb to about 2021). The method was the immunoSEQ multiplex PCR assay. Held by TCRdb, this immuneACCESS table contains in-frame sequences only and omits some clones. Under half of the omission traces to an unresolved V gene where checked; the cause of the rest is unknown. The sample records 71,000 or so clones, roughly 91% of which are singletons. Approximately 1.3% of the sample is taken by the ten largest. The intended sense of this specimen's time point label: cells obtained before transplantation from donor or recipient. Their recognized antigens are unknown. The material sequenced was unstimulated CD8+ T cells sorted from spleen or lymph node cells, taken before intestinal transplant. Every receptor here comes from a human donor who received an intestinal transplant.

Only one count was recorded for this clone. This chain links TRBV10-2 with TRBJ1-5, with 7 positions matching TRBD1. CDR3 size: 14 residues. The V gene's germline CDR1 is WSHSY and CDR2 SAAADI. Trimming took 4 bases from V and 7 from J; bases not matched to a gene: 7. The CDR3 is CASSGTGVGQPQHF. CDR3 bases: TGCGCCAGCAGTGGAACAGGGGTAGGACAGCCCCAGCATTTT.

This clone was counted between two and nine times. This chain links TRBV6-5 with TRBJ2-1; 10 bases align to TRBD1. The CDR3 sequence is 12 residues long. J gave up 12 bases and V 6 bases, and 5 bases lay outside the gene matches. CDR1 MNHEY and CDR2 SVGAGI come from the germline V gene. This chain's CDR3 is CASRDRGLGQFF. DNA of the CDR3: TGTGCCAGCAGAGACAGGGGGCTTGGGCAGTTCTTC.

J is TRBJ1-5 and V is TRBV9; TRBD1 agrees at 9 bases. The trim removed 4 bases at V and 6 bases at J, leaving 2 bases unmatched. The germline CDR1 and CDR2 sequences are SGDLS and YYNGEE. The CDR3 spans 13 residues. CDR3 nucleotide sequence: TGTGCCAGCAGCCCGACAGGGGGTCAGCCCCAGCATTTT. It encodes CASSPTGGQPQHF.

The chain carries TRBV4-1 and TRBJ1-4; D unresolved. The CDR3 consists of 13 residues. Germline V gene lookup returns CDR1 MGHRA and CDR2 YSYEKL. V lost 1 base and J lost 8, with 8 bases in between. The CDR3, as DNA: TGCGCCAGCAGCCAAGTCGGGTGGGAAAAACTGTTTTTT. This sequence encodes CASSQVGWEKLFF.

The V gene is TRBV9, the J gene TRBJ2-1; D possibly corresponds to TRBD1 (5 bases). This CDR3 contains 18 residues. V lost 0 bases and J lost 2, with 18 bases in between. Germline CDR1 SGDLS, CDR2 YYNGEE. DNA of the CDR3: TGTGCCAGCAGCGTAGATCAAGGGGAAGAGACTCCCTACAATGAGCAGTTCTTC. This gives the protein CASSVDQGEETPYNEQFF.

This rearrangement joins TRBV27 to TRBJ2-5; weak D call: TRBD1 (6 bases). The J call may be wrong; the DNA end is better matched by TRBJ2-7. The CDR3 runs to 14 residues. Germline lookup yields CDR1 MNHEY and CDR2 SMNVEV (reference sequence). The CDR3 protein is CASSLEGHHYEQYF. The CDR3 DNA reads TGTGCCAGCAGTTTAGAGGGACACCACTACGAGCAGTACTTC.

The CDR3 DNA follows: TGTGCCAGCAGCCCAGACGACCGGGCGGGGGAGGCGGATACGCAGTATTTT. Encoded protein: CASSPDDRAGEADTQYF. The V call is TRBV9, the J call TRBJ2-3; TRBD2 agrees at 7 bases. CDR1 is SGDLS, CDR2 YYNGEE, per germline. This CDR3 has 17 amino acids. After removal of 4 bases from V and 6 bases from J, the junction contained 17 bases not matched to a gene.

The sample holds a few counts of this clone. The chain employs TRBV9 and TRBJ1-1; TRBD1 is a possible D gene (6 bases). CDR1 is SGDLS, CDR2 YYNGEE, per germline. Trimming stripped 3 bases from V and 8 bases from J, with 8 bases between. This CDR3 region has 11 residues. The CDR3 sequence is CASSDDREAFF. The DNA of the CDR3 is TGTGCCAGCAGCGATGACAGGGAAGCTTTCTTT.

This sequence joins TRBV6-1 and TRBJ2-7; weak D call: TRBD2 (6 bases). There are 14 residues in the CDR3. V lost 5 bases to trimming and J lost 4 bases, with 15 bases between them. Looked up from germline, CDR1 is MNHNS and CDR2 is SASEGT. CDR3 nucleotide sequence: TGTGCCAGCAGTCCCGGGACTCTCGGATACGAGCAGTACTTC. Its translation: CASSPGTLGYEQYF.

This clone was seen just once. The chain joins TRBV9 to TRBJ2-3, with 14 bases fitting TRBD2. From germline, CDR1 is SGDLS and CDR2 YYNGEE. This CDR3 spans 18 amino acids. Unmatched junction bases numbered 7, after V lost 4 bases and J lost 0 bases. CDR3 residues: CASSPGTSGGPSTDTQYF. The CDR3 DNA reads as TGTGCCAGCAGCCCTGGGACTAGCGGGGGCCCTAGCACAGATACGCAGTATTTT.

The chain couples TRBV19 to TRBJ1-1, with D unresolved. V shed 1 base and J shed 6 bases, with 3 bases lying between them. Germline-derived CDR1 and CDR2 are LNHDA and SQIVND (reference sequence). The length of the CDR3 is 11 residues. The CDR3 loop is CASSIASEAFF. The CDR3 nucleotides read TGTGCCAGTAGTATAGCATCTGAAGCTTTCTTT.

The genes are TRBV7-9 and TRBJ2-3; maybe TRBD2 (6 bases). V was cut by 3 bases and J by 3 bases, with 16 bases left in between. The CDR3 is 16 amino acids. CDR1 and CDR2 from the germline V gene are SEHNR and FQNEAQ (reference sequence). The CDR3 DNA follows: TGTGCCAGCAGCTTGGAAGCGGGTAGTATGACAGATACGCAGTATTTT. Its translation is CASSLEAGSMTDTQYF.

The chain employs TRBV11-2 and TRBJ2-2; 12 nucleotides match TRBD2. With 5 bases clipped from V and 0 bases from J, the junction kept 1 base outside the gene matches. The CDR3 is 16 amino acids. Germline CDR1 reads SGHAT; CDR2 reads FQNNGV. The CDR3: CASSGTSGPNTGELFF. The DNA of the CDR3 is TGTGCCAGCAGCGGGACTAGCGGGCCGAACACCGGGGAGCTGTTTTTT.

The genes are TRBV6-6 and TRBJ1-5; D remains unclear. There are 11 residues in the CDR3. Trimming removed 5 bases at V and 6 bases at J, with 5 bases between. Germline loops: CDR1 MNHNY, CDR2 SVGAGI (reference sequence). The CDR3 loop is CASSEGQPQHF. The CDR3 DNA follows: TGTGCCAGCAGTGAGGGTCAGCCCCAGCATTTT.

The chain carries TRBV6-5 and TRBJ2-3, with a tentative D call TRBD1 (5 bases). Trimming left V 6 bases short and J 4 bases short, with 11 bases between. The germline V gene has CDR1 MNHEY and CDR2 SVGAGI. CDR3 length equals 13 residues. The CDR3, as DNA: TGTGCCAGCAGGTTAGGGGTTGCAGATACGCAGTATTTT. Its translation: CASRLGVADTQYF.

This chain joins TRBV11-2 and TRBJ2-1; 16 nucleotides line up with TRBD2. The germline V gene encodes CDR1 SGHAT and CDR2 FQNNGV. Unmatched junction bases numbered 7, after V lost 5 bases and J lost 3 bases. This CDR3 is built from 18 residues. The DNA for the CDR3 is TGTGCCAGCAGCACCGGGGGACTAGCGGGGGGGGACTACAATGAGCAGTTCTTC. Residues: CASSTGGLAGGDYNEQFF.

The chain has TRBV6-6 and TRBJ2-7; D perhaps matches TRBD1 (5 bases). The CDR3 spans 14 residues. The V gene lost 2 bases and the J gene lost 7 bases, with 15 bases spanning the gap. Germline V gene data show CDR1 as MNHNY and CDR2 as SVGAGI (reference sequence). The chain's CDR3 is CASSYTKQAWEQYF. CDR3 in DNA: TGTGCCAGCAGTTACACTAAACAGGCTTGGGAGCAGTACTTC.

The DNA of the CDR3 is TGTGCCAGCCTTACGATGGGACACTACGAGCAGTACTTC. Translated: CASLTMGHYEQYF. The chain joins TRBV9 to TRBJ2-7, with D possibly being TRBD1 (6 bases). Germline CDR1 is SGDLS and CDR2 is YYNGEE. This CDR3 is built from 13 residues. V was pared by 7 bases and J by 3 bases, with 14 bases between.

CDR3 bases: TGTGCCAGCAGTTCTGGCCGCCGGGAGCTGTTTTTT. This gives the protein CASSSGRRELFF. The chain links TRBV7-8 to TRBJ2-2; unclear D gene. With 6 bases removed from V and 9 bases from J, the gap between germline ends came to 11 bases. Germline CDR1 SGHVS, CDR2 FQNEAQ. The CDR3 is 12 residues long.

This chain uses TRBV6-5 with TRBJ1-5; D perhaps matches TRBD1 (6 bases). The CDR3 is 14 residues long. Germline CDR1 and CDR2: MNHEY and SVGAGI. V dropped 5 bases and J dropped 3 bases, with 11 bases sitting between them. CDR3 residues: CASSTGGHNQPQHF. The CDR3 region has the DNA TGTGCCAGCAGTACGGGGGGCCACAATCAGCCCCAGCATTTT.